This T cell receptor (beta chain) appears in the sequencing data of a study of Ad26.COV2.S vaccination and SARS-CoV-2 variants. Assay: immunoSEQ multiplex PCR; the TCRdb copy retains only in-frame clones and omits some. The sample carries fewer than 800,000 clones, roughly 90% recorded once. Trimming shortened V by 0 bases and J by 1 base, and 8 bases separated the two germline ends. The CDR3 has 14 residues. The germline V gene has CDR1 SGHNT and CDR2 YYREEE (reference sequence). In regard to this clone: The antigen is not known.

Study observations and caveats: Vaccinees displayed broader spike-specific TCR repertoires than placebo recipients.

Indicated treatment: some 19 received Ad26.COV2.S at low or high dose, single or two shots; several received placebo; per-sample allocation not given. Specimens were obtained on day 63 following the first vaccine or placebo injection. In the vaccine, an Ad26 vector expressed the SARS-CoV-2 spike of the Wuhan strain. The chain carries TRBV5-4 and TRBJ2-7; no definite D call. The clonotype originates from a person aged 18-65 years who received the Ad26.COV2.S COVID-19 vaccine or a placebo. The sequencing here drew on peripheral blood, taken in a trial of Ad26.COV2.S vaccine versus placebo. In DNA form, the CDR3 reads TGTGCCAGCAGCTTGGGGGTTTCTTCCTACGAGCAGTACTTC. It translates to CASSLGVSSYEQYF. Together with reference TRBV5-4 and TRBJ2-7, the CDR3 gives the full variable domain: ETGVTQSPTHLIKTRGQQVTLRCSSQSGHNTVSWYQQALGQGPQFIFQYYREEENGRGNFPPRFSGLQFPNYSSELNVNALELDDSALYLCASSLGVSSYEQYFGPGTRLTVT.